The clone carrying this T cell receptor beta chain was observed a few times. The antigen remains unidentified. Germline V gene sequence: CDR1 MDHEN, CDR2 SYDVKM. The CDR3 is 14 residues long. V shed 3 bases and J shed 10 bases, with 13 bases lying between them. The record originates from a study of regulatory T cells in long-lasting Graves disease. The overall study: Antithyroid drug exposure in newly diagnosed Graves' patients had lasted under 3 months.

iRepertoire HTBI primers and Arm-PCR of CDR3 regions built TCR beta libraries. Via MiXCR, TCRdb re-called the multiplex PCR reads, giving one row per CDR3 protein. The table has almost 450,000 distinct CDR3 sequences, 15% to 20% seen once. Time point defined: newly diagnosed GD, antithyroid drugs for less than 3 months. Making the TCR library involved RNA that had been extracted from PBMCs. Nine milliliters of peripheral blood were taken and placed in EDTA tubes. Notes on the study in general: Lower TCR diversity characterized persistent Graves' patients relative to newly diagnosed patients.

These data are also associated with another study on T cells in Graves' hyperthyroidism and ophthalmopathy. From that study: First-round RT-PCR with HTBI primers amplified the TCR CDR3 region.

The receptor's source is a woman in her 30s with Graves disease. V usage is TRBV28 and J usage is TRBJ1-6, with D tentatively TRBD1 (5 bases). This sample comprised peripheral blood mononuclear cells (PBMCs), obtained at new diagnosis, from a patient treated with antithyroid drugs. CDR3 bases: TGTGCCAGCAGTTTCGTCCAGGGCAGGTCACCCCTCCACTTT. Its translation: CASSFVQGRSPLHF.